These T cell receptor beta chains were read from a single sample in a study of shared clonotypes between healthy human individuals. Sequencing was performed with immunoSEQ multiplex PCR; in TCRdb, only in-frame clones are kept and a portion is missing. Here the sample spans approximately 740,000 clones, 80% to 95% being singletons. The material sequenced was naive CD8+ T cells sorted from blood. The receptors stem from a man younger than 40 in good health. CDR3s include the opening cysteine and the closing phenylalanine or tryptophan. Fields, in order: D gene, clone size, J gene, V gene, CDR3 protein, CDR3 DNA. A D gene is named only where the DNA matches it firmly. The listing skips clone size in some rows; elsewhere it reads once, few, many or a size class.

. | few | TRBJ2-1 | TRBV27 | CASSLGRGSYNEQFF | TGTGCCAGCAGTTTGGGCAGGGGCTCCTACAATGAGCAGTTCTTC
. | . | TRBJ2-3 | TRBV30 | CAWSLTGEPDTQYF | TGTGCCTGGAGTTTGACCGGGGAGCCAGATACGCAGTATTTT
. | . | TRBJ2-1 | TRBV30 | CAWSGGDNEQFF | TGTGCCTGGAGCGGGGGAGACAATGAGCAGTTCTTC
. | . | TRBJ2-1 | TRBV9 | CASSVTSSTYNEQFF | TGTGCCAGCAGCGTGACTAGTTCCACCTACAATGAGCAGTTCTTC
. | . | TRBJ1-2 | TRBV6-5 | CASSYSNGANYGYTF | TGTGCCAGCAGTTACTCGAATGGGGCTAACTATGGCTACACCTTC
. | . | TRBJ2-7 | TRBV6-1 | CASSGTVVSYEQYF | TGTGCCAGCAGTGGAACGGTCGTCTCCTACGAGCAGTACTTC
TRBD1 | . | TRBJ2-5 | TRBV9 | CASSVEGRAGTGEETQYF | TGTGCCAGCAGCGTAGAGGGAAGGGCCGGGACAGGGGAAGAGACCCAGTACTTC
. | . | TRBJ1-2 | TRBV28 | CAGSRGVRIDGYTF | TGTGCCGGATCTCGAGGGGTTCGGATCGATGGCTACACCTTC
TRBD1 | . | TRBJ1-5 | TRBV7-9 | CASGGQGSEGSNQPQHF | TGTGCCAGCGGGGGACAGGGGTCGGAGGGGAGCAATCAGCCCCAGCATTTT
. | . | TRBJ2-1 | TRBV7-9 | CASTPRSGDNNEQFF | TGTGCCAGCACCCCCCGCAGCGGAGATAACAATGAGCAGTTCTTC
. | . | TRBJ1-4 | TRBV5-6 | CASSFRGRAEKLFF | TGTGCCAGCAGCTTCCGCGGGAGGGCTGAAAAACTGTTTTTT
TRBD1 | . | TRBJ1-5 | TRBV27 | CASSFSRGMSEHF | TGTGCCAGCAGTTTCTCCAGGGGGATGTCTGAGCATTTT
TRBD1 | . | TRBJ2-7 | TRBV29-1 | CSVEEVGQGYEQYF | TGCAGCGTTGAAGAAGTCGGACAGGGCTACGAGCAGTACTTC
. | . | TRBJ1-3 | TRBV27 | CASSSLPSGNTIYF | TGTGCCAGCAGCTCACTCCCCTCTGGAAACACCATATATTTT
. | . | TRBJ2-7 | TRBV5-8 | CASSPGWEQYF | TGTGCCAGCAGCCCGGGGTGGGAGCAGTACTTC
TRBD2 | . | TRBJ2-5 | TRBV6-1 | CASTIPWGGQETQYF | TGTGCCAGCACCATCCCCTGGGGGGGGCAAGAGACCCAGTACTTC
. | . | TRBJ2-1 | TRBV28 | CASSLEDTYNEQFF | TGTGCCAGCAGTTTAGAGGATACCTACAATGAGCAGTTCTTC
. | . | TRBJ2-3 | TRBV7-9 | CASSLDRTINTDTQYF | TGTGCCAGCAGCTTAGACAGAACAATTAACACAGATACGCAGTATTTT
. | once | TRBJ2-1 | TRBV5-5 | CASSLEGSPGYNEQFF | TGTGCCAGCAGCTTGGAGGGTAGCCCGGGGTACAATGAGCAGTTCTTC
TRBD1 | . | TRBJ2-4 | TRBV5-8 | CASSGGTGLMRDIQYF | TGTGCCAGCAGCGGGGGGACAGGCCTCATGCGAGACATTCAGTACTTC
TRBD1 | . | TRBJ2-5 | TRBV5-6 | CASSRDRGMETQYF | TGTGCCAGCAGTCGGGACAGGGGGATGGAGACCCAGTACTTC
. | . | TRBJ2-7 | TRBV10-2 | CASSEIAVYEQYF | TGCGCCAGCAGCGAGATTGCGGTCTACGAGCAGTACTTC
. | . | TRBJ2-2 | TRBV29-1 | CSALENTGELFF | TGCAGCGCCCTAGAGAACACCGGGGAGCTGTTTTTT
TRBD2 | . | TRBJ2-3 | TRBV9 | CASSVVAGGTSTDTQYF | TGTGCCAGCAGCGTAGTGGCGGGAGGAACTAGCACAGATACGCAGTATTTT
TRBD1 | once | TRBJ1-2 | TRBV27 | CASREQGALYTF | TGTGCCAGCAGAGAACAGGGGGCCCTTTACACCTTC
TRBD1 | . | TRBJ2-7 | TRBV29-1 | CSGRTGGASEQYF | TGCAGCGGTAGGACAGGGGGCGCATCCGAGCAGTACTTC
TRBD2 | . | TRBJ2-7 | TRBV15 | CATSSWSGMGYEQYF | TGTGCCACCAGCAGTTGGAGCGGGATGGGCTACGAGCAGTACTTC
TRBD2 | . | TRBJ2-7 | TRBV27 | CASSTRGGAGEQYF | TGTGCCAGCAGTACCCGGGGAGGGGCTGGCGAGCAGTACTTC
TRBD2 | . | TRBJ2-5 | TRBV7-6 | CASSLGRLAAHQETQYF | TGTGCCAGCAGCTTAGGGCGACTAGCGGCCCACCAAGAGACCCAGTACTTC
. | . | TRBJ2-7 | TRBV4-1 | CASSQAPRGTYEQYF | TGCGCCAGCAGCCAAGCCCCCCGCGGGACCTACGAGCAGTACTTC
. | . | TRBJ2-3 | TRBV28 | CASSLSGVADTQYF | TGTGCCAGCAGTTTGTCGGGAGTTGCAGATACGCAGTATTTT
. | . | TRBJ2-6 | TRBV5-4 | CASSWGSGANVLTF | TGTGCCAGCAGTTGGGGCTCTGGGGCCAACGTCCTGACTTTC
. | once | TRBJ2-7 | TRBV11-2 | CASSLGDWDYEQYF | TGTGCCAGCAGCTTAGGGGACTGGGACTACGAGCAGTACTTC
. | . | TRBJ2-2 | TRBV28 | CASSLLGELNTGELFF | TGTGCCAGCAGTTTATTGGGAGAATTAAACACCGGGGAGCTGTTTTTT
. | . | TRBJ2-7 | TRBV21-1 | CASRGRYDTYEQYF | TGTGCCAGCCGGGGGAGATACGACACCTACGAGCAGTACTTC
. | . | TRBJ1-1 | TRBV27 | CASSSAGLNTEAFF | TGTGCCAGCAGTTCGGCAGGGCTGAACACTGAAGCTTTCTTT
TRBD2 | once | TRBJ2-1 | TRBV27 | CASSYGPSGSGFF | TGTGCCAGCAGTTATGGGCCTAGCGGGAGTGGGTTCTTC
TRBD2 | once | TRBJ2-3 | TRBV7-9 | CASSYAGVGTDTQYF | TGTGCCAGCAGCTACGCGGGAGTAGGTACAGATACGCAGTATTTT
. | once | TRBJ2-1 | TRBV9 | CASSVEGPPVYNEQFF | TGTGCCAGCAGCGTAGAGGGCCCCCCGGTCTACAATGAGCAGTTCTTC
TRBD2 | . | TRBJ2-2 | TRBV4-1 | CASSQDPSGSSGELFF | TGCGCCAGCAGCCAAGACCCTAGCGGGAGTTCCGGGGAGCTGTTTTTT